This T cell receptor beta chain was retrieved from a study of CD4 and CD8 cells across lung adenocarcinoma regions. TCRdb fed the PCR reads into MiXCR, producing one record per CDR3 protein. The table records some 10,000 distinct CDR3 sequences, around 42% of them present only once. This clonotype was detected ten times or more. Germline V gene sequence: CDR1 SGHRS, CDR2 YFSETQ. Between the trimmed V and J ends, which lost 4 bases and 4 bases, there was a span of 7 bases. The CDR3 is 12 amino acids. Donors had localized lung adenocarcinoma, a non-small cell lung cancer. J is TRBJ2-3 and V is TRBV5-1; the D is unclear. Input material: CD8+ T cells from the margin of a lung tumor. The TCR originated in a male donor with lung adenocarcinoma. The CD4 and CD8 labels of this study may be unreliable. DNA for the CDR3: TGCGCCAGCAGCCGGGCCTCAGATACGCAGTATTTT. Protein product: CASSRASDTQYF.